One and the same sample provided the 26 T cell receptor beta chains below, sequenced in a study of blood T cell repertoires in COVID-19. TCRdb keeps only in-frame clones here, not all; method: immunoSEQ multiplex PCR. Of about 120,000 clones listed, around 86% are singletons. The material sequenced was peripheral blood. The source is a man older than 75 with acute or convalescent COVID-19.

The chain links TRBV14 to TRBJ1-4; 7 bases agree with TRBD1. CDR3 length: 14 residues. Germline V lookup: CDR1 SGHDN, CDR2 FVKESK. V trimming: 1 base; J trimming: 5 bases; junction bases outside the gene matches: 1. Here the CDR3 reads CASSQGTGNEKLFF. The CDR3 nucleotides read TGTGCCAGCAGCCAAGGGACAGGAAATGAAAAACTGTTTTTT.

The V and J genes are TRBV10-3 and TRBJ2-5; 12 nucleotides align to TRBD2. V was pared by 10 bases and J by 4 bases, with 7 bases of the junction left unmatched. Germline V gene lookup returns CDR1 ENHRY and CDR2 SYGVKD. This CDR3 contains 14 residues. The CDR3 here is CATRLAGDIETQYF. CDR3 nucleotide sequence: TGTGCCACAAGACTAGCGGGAGATATAGAGACCCAGTACTTC.

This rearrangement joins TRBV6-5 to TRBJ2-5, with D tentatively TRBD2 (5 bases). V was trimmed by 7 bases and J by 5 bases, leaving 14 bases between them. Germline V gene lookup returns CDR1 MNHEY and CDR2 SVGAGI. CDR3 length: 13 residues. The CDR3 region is CASTGGYPETQYF. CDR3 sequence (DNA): TGTGCCAGCACGGGCGGGTACCCGGAGACCCAGTACTTC.

CDR3 nucleotide sequence: TGTGCCAGCAGCCAGTCGGACATTTCACCGCAATCACCCCTCCACTTT. It yields the protein CASSQSDISPQSPLHF. The V gene is TRBV3-1 (or the pseudogene TRBV3-2), the J gene TRBJ1-6; maybe TRBD1 (5 bases). There are 16 residues in the CDR3. V lost 3 bases and J lost 10, with 19 bases in between. Germline CDR1 and CDR2: LGHDT and YNNKEL (reference sequence).

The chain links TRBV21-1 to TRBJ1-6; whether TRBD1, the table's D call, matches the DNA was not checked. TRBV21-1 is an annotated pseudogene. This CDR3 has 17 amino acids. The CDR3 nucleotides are TGTGCCAGCAGCAAAGGCGCAGGGGGAGGTTTTGGCTCACCCCTCCACTTT. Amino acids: CASSKGAGGGFGSPLHF.

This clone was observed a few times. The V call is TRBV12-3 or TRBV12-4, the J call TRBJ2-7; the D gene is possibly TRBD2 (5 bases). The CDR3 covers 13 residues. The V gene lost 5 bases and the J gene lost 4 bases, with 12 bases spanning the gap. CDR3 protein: CASSEGEVYEQYF. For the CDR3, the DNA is TGTGCCAGCAGTGAGGGAGAGGTTTACGAGCAGTACTTC.

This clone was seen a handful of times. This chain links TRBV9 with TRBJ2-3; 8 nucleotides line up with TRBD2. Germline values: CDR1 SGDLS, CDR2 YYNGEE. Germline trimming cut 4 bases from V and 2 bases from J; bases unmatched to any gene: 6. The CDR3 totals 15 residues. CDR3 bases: TGTGCCAGCAGCCTCGGGGGGGCGAACACAGATACGCAGTATTTT. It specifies CASSLGGANTDTQYF.

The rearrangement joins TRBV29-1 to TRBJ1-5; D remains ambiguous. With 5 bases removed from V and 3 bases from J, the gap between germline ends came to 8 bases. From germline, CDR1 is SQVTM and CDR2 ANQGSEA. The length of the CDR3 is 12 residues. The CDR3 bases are TGCAGCGTTTCGGGGAACAATCAGCCCCAGCATTTT. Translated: CSVSGNNQPQHF.

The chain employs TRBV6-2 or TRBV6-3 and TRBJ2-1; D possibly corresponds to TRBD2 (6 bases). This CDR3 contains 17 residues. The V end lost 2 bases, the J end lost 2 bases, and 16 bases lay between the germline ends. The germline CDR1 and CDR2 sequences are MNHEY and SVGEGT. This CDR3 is CASSYGVGGVTYNEQFF. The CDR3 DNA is TGTGCCAGCAGTTACGGGGTCGGGGGAGTAACCTACAATGAGCAGTTCTTC.

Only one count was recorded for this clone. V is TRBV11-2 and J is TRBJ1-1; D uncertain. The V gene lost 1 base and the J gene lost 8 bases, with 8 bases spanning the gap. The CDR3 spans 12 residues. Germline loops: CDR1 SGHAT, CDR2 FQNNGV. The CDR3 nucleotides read TGTGCCAGCAGCTTAGGTGTCAGAGAAGCTTTCTTT. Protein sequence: CASSLGVREAFF.

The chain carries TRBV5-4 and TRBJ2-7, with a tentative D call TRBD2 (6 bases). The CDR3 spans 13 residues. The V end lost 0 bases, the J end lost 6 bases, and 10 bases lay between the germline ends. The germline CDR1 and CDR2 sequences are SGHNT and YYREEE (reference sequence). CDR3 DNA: TGTGCCAGCAGCTTGGTCGGGGGAGGCGAGCAGTACTTC. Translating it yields CASSLVGGGEQYF.

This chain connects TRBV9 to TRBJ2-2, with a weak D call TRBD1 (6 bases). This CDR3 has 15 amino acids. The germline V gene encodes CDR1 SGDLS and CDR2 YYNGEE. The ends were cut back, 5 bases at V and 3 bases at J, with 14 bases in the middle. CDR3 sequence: CASSGTLSDTGELFF. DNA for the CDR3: TGTGCCAGCAGTGGGACACTATCGGACACCGGGGAGCTGTTTTTT.

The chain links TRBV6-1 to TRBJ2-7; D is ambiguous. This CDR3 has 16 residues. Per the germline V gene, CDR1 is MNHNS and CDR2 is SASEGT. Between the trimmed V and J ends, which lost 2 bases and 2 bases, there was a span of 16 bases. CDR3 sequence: CASSEWLGRPTYEQYF. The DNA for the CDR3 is TGTGCCAGCAGTGAATGGCTGGGCAGGCCAACCTACGAGCAGTACTTC.

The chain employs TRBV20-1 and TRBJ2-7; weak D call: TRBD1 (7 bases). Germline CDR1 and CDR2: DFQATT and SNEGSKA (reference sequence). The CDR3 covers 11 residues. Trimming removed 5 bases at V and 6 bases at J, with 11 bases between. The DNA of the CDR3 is TGCAGTGCTTCTCAGGGGGGCGAGCAGTACTTC. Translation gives CSASQGGEQYF.

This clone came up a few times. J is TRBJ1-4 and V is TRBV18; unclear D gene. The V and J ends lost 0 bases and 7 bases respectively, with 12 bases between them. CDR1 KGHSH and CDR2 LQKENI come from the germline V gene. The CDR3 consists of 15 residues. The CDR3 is CASSPPEDGGEKLFF. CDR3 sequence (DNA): TGTGCCAGCTCACCACCGGAGGACGGAGGTGAAAAACTGTTTTTT.

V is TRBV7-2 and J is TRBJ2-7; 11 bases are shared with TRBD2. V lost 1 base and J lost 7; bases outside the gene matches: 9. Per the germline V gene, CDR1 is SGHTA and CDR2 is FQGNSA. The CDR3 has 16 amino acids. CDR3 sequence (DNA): TGTGCCAGCAGCTTAGAGGCGCTAGCGGGGGGTCGAGAGCAGTACTTC. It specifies CASSLEALAGGREQYF.

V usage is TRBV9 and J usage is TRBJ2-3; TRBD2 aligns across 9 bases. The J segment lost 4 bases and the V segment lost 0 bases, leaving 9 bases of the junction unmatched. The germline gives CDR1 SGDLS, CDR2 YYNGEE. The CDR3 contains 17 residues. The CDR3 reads CASSVGGVAGVSDTQYF. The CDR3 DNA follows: TGTGCCAGCAGCGTAGGAGGGGTAGCGGGAGTTTCAGATACGCAGTATTTT.

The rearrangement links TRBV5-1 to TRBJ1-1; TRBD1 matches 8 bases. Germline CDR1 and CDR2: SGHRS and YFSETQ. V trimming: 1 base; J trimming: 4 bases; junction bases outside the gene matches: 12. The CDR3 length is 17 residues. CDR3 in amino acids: CASSLLQGGIVSTEAFF. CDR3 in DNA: TGCGCCAGCAGCTTGTTACAGGGGGGTATTGTCAGCACTGAAGCTTTCTTT. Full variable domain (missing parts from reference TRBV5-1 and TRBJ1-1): KAGVTQTPRYLIKTRGQQVTLSCSPISGHRSVSWYQQTPGQGLQFLFEYFSETQRNKGNFPGRFSGRQFSNSRSEMNVSTLELGDSALYLCASSLLQGGIVSTEAFFGQGTRLTVV.

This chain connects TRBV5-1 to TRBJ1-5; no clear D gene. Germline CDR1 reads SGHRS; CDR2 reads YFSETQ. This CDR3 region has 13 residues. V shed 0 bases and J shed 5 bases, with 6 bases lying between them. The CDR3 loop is CASSLGRDQPQHF. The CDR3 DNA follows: TGCGCCAGCAGCTTGGGGAGGGATCAGCCCCAGCATTTT.

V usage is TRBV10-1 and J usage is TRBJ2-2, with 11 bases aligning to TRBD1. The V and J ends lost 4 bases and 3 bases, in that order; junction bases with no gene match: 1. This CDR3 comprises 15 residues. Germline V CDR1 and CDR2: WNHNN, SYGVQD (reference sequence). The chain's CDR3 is CASSVGQGDTGELFF. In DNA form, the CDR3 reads TGCGCCAGCAGTGTGGGACAGGGGGACACCGGGGAGCTGTTTTTT.

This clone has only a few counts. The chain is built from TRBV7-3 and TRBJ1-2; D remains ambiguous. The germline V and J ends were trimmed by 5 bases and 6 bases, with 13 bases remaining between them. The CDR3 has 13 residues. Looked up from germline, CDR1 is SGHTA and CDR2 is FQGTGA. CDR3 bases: TGTGCCAGCAGCCTCCCAGGCGGGGATGGCTACACCTTC. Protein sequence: CASSLPGGDGYTF.

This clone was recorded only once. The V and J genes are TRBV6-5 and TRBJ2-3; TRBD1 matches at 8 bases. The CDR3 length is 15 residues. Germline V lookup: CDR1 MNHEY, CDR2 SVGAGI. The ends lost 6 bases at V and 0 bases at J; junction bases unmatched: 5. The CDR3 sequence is CASRNRDRSTDTQYF. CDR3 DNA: TGTGCCAGCAGAAACCGGGACAGGAGCACAGATACGCAGTATTTT.

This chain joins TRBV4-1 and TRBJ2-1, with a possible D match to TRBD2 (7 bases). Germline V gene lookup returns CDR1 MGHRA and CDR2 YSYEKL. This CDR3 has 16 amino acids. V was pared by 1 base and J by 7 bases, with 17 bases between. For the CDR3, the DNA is TGCGCCAGCAGCCAAGTAGGGGGGGGAGTGAAGAATGAGCAGTTCTTC. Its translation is CASSQVGGGVKNEQFF.

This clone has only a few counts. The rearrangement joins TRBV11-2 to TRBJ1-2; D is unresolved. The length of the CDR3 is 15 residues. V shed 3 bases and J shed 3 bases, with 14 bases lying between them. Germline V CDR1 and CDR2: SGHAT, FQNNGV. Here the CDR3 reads CASSLSRDPYYGYTF. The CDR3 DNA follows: TGTGCCAGCAGCTTGTCCCGGGATCCTTACTATGGCTACACCTTC.

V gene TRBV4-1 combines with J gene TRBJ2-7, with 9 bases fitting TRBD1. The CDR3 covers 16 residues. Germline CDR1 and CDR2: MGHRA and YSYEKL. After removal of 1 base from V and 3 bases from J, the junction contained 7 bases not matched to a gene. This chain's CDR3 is CASSQGDREGVYEQYF. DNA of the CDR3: TGCGCCAGCAGCCAAGGGGACAGGGAGGGGGTCTACGAGCAGTACTTC.

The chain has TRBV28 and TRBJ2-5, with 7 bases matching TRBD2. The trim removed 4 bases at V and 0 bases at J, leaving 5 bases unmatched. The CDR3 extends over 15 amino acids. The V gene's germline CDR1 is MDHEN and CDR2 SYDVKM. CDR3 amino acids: CASSSWREYQETQYF. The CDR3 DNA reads TGTGCCAGCAGTTCGTGGCGGGAGTACCAAGAGACCCAGTACTTC.